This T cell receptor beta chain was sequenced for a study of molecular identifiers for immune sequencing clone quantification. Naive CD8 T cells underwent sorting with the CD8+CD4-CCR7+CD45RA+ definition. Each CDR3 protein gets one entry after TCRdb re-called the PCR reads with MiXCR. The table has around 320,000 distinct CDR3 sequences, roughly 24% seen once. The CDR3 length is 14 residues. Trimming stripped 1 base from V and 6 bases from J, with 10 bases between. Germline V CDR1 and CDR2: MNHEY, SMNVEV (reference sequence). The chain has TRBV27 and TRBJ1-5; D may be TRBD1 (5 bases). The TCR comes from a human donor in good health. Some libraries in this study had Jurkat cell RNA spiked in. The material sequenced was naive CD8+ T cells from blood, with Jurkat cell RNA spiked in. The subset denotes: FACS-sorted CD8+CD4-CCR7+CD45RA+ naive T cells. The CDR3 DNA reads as TGTGCCAGCAGTTTATGGCAGGGTCTTCAGCCCCAGCATTTT. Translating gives CASSLWQGLQPQHF.